Sequencing of this TCR beta chain was carried out in a study of T-cell reconstitution after alpha-beta-depleted transplantation in children. The ends were cut back, 5 bases at V and 6 bases at J, with 11 bases in the middle. Per germline, CDR1 MGHRA and CDR2 YSYEKL. The length of the CDR3 is 13 residues. Notes on the study in general: Expanded clones from the graft, numbering several hundred, reportedly supplied alpha-beta T cells about two months after transplant. Where some patients showed high TCRbeta diversity at day 60, it came from recipient T cells and thymic progenitors that had survived. Diversity and T-cell counts at one year after transplant derived mostly from new T cells.

The TCRbeta library was prepared with unique molecular identifiers. TCRdb fed the PCR reads into MiXCR, producing one record per CDR3 protein. The profile covers 600,000 to 800,000 distinct CDR3 sequences, with about 12% appearing a single time and 0.79% taken by the ten largest. This clonotype showed up many times. Its antigen remains unknown. Sequencing used PBMCs, obtained before TCRalphabeta/CD19-depleted stem cell transplant. V gene TRBV4-1 combines with J gene TRBJ2-1; D remains ambiguous. The receptor comes from a girl aged 2-9 years with congenital amegakaryocytic thrombocytopenia, due to receive a stem cell transplant. The CDR3 DNA reads TGCGCCAGCAGCACAGCTTTCCCCAATGAGCAGTTCTTC. Its protein is CASSTAFPNEQFF.